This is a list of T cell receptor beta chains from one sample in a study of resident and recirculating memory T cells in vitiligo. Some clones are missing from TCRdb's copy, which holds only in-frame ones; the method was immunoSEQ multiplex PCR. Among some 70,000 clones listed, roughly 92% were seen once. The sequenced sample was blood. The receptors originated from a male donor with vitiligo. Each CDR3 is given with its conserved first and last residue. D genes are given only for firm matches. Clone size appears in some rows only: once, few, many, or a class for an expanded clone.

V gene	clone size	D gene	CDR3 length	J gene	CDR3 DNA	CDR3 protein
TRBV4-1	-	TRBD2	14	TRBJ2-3	TGCGCCAGCAGCTCCGGGGGGGGTGCAGATACGCAGTATTTT	CASSSGGGADTQYF
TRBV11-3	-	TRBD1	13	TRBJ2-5	TGTGCCAGCAGCCTGGGACAGGGAGAGACCCAGTACTTC	CASSLGQGETQYF
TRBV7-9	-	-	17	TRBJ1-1	TGTGCCAGCAGTCTAGTTTCTGACAGCGATATGAACACTGAAGCTTTCTTT	CASSLVSDSDMNTEAFF
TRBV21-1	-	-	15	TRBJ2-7	TGTGCCAGCAGCCCACGGACAGGGAGCTCCTACGAGCAGTACTTC	CASSPRTGSSYEQYF
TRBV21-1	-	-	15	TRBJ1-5	TGTGCCAGCACTACGGACAGGGTCAAAAATCAGCCCCAGCATTTT	CASTTDRVKNQPQHF
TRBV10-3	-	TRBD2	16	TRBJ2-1	TGTGCCATCAGTTTACTAGCGGGGGGAATTAACAATGAGCAGTTCTTC	CAISLLAGGINNEQFF
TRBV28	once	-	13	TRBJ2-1	TGTGCCAGCAGTTTTCGGGGGTTAAATGAGCAGTTCTTC	CASSFRGLNEQFF
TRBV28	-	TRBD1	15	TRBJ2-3	TGTGCCAGCAGTAGCGGGACAGGGGTTATACATACGCAGTATTTT	CASSSGTGVIHTQYF
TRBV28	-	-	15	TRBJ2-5	TGTGCCAGCCGCGGTGGAAGCGGCCACCAAGAGACCCAGTACTTC	CASRGGSGHQETQYF
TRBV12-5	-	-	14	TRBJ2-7	TGTGCTAGTGGCAGACTGACTGTGGGTTCCGAGCAGTACTTC	CASGRLTVGSEQYF
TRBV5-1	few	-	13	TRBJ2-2	TGCGCCAGCAGCCCACAGGGAACCGGGGAGCTGTTTTTT	CASSPQGTGELFF
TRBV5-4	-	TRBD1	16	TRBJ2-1	TGTGCCAGCAGCCCCAACCCGGGACAGAGGTCAAATGAGCAGTTCTTC	CASSPNPGQRSNEQFF
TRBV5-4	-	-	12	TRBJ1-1	TGTGCCAGCAGCCTTCAGGACACTGAAGCTTTCTTT	CASSLQDTEAFF
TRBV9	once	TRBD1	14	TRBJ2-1	TGTGCCAGCAGCGTCCGGACAGGAAACAATGAGCAGTTCTTC	CASSVRTGNNEQFF
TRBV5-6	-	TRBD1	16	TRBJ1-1	TGTGCCAGCAGACTGACCGGGGGACAGGAGAACACTGAAGCTTTCTTT	CASRLTGGQENTEAFF
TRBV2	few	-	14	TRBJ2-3	TGTGCCAGCAGTGTCGGCAGGGCCTCAGATACGCAGTATTTT	CASSVGRASDTQYF
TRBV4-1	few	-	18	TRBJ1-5	TGCGCCAGCAGCCAAGTACCCGACAGACGGGGGGGCAATCAGCCCCAGCATTTT	CASSQVPDRRGGNQPQHF
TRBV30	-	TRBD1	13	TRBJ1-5	TGTGCCTGGACCGACAGGGGAGGACAGCCCCAGCATTTT	CAWTDRGGQPQHF
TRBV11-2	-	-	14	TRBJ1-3	TGTGCCAGCAGCGAACCCGGGAAGATGAACACCATATATTTT	CASSEPGKMNTIYF
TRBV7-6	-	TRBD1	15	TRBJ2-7	TGTGCCAGCAGCTACTACCGGGACAGGGGCTACGAGCAGTACTTC	CASSYYRDRGYEQYF
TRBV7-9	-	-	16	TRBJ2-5	TGTGCCAGCAGCTATACAGGTTGGGGGCTTCAAGAGACCCAGTACTTC	CASSYTGWGLQETQYF
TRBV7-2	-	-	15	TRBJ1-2	TGTGCCAGCAGCCAATCATTCGCGGGGGCGGGTGGCTACACCTTC	CASSQSFAGAGGYTF
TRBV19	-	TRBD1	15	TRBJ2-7	TGTGCCAGTAGTTATCGCCGGGACAGGGCGTCCGAGCAGTACTTC	CASSYRRDRASEQYF
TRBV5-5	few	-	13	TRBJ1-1	TGTGCCAGCAGTCTAAGGGGGTTGGCTGAAGCTTTCTTT	CASSLRGLAEAFF
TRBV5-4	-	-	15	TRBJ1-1	TGTGCCAGCAGCTTGAGGAGGATAACGAACACTGAAGCTTTCTTT	CASSLRRITNTEAFF
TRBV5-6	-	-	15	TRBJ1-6	TGTGCCAGCAGCTTCACCTCAGGGCGGTATTCACCCCTCCACTTT	CASSFTSGRYSPLHF
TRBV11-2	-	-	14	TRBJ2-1	TGTGCCAGCACACTACGGGTGGCCTACAATGAGCAGTTCTTC	CASTLRVAYNEQFF
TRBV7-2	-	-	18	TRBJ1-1	TGTGCCAGCAGCTTCCGGACAGCGACCTTACTTATGAACACTGAAGCTTTCTTT	CASSFRTATLLMNTEAFF
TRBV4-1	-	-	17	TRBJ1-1	TGCGCCAGCAGCCAAGGTACCCTCGGACAGTTGAACACTGAAGCTTTCTTT	CASSQGTLGQLNTEAFF
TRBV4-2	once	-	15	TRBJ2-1	TGTGCCAGCAGCCAAGGTCCGAGCTCCTACAATGAGCAGTTCTTC	CASSQGPSSYNEQFF
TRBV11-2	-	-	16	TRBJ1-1	TGTGCCAGCAGCTTATCTATATCCGTGATGAACACTGAAGCTTTCTTT	CASSLSISVMNTEAFF
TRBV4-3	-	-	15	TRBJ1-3	TGCGCCAGCAGCCAGTCCACAGGGACTGGAAACACCATATATTTT	CASSQSTGTGNTIYF
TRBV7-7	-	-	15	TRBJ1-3	TGTGCTAGCAGCTTAGGGGCCGAATCTGGAAACACCATATATTTT	CASSLGAESGNTIYF
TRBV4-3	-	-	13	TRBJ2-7	TGCGCCAGCAGTCCGCAGGGCATCAACGAGCAGTACTTC	CASSPQGINEQYF
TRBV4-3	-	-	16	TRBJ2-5	TGCGCCAGCAGCCCGACGAGAGCAGAGAGGCACGAGACCCAGTACTTC	CASSPTRAERHETQYF
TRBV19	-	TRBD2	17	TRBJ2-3	TGTGCCAGTACCAAAGCTCCGGGACTAGCGGGGGCAGATACGCAGTATTTT	CASTKAPGLAGADTQYF
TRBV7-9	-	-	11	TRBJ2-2	TGTGCCAGCAGCACAGGGTTGGGCACTTCCTTT	CASSTGLGTSF
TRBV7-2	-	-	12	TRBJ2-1	TGTGCCAGCAGCGCTACTAGCACTGAGCAGTTCTTC	CASSATSTEQFF
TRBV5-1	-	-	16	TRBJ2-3	TGCGCCAGCAGCTTGGGACAAGACGTTAGCACAGATACGCAGTATTTT	CASSLGQDVSTDTQYF
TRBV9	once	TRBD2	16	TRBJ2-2	TGTGCCAGCAGCGTAGGACTAGCGGGGGAGACCGGGGAGCTGTTTTTT	CASSVGLAGETGELFF
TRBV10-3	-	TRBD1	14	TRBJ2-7	TGTGCCATTGCCGGGACAGGTGAAGCCTACGAGCAGTACTTC	CAIAGTGEAYEQYF
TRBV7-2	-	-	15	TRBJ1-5	TGTGCCAGCAGCTTAGCCCGAGGGCTGGGGCAGCCCCAGCATTTT	CASSLARGLGQPQHF
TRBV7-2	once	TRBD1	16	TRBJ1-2	TGTGCCAGCAGCCCCGACAGGGCCTGGGGTATTGGTGGCTACACCTTC	CASSPDRAWGIGGYTF
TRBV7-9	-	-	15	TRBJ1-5	TGTGCCAGCAGCTTAGAGGGAGGGAGCAATCAGCCCCAGCATTTT	CASSLEGGSNQPQHF
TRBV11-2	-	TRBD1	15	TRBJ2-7	TGTGCCAGCAGAGACGGGGGACAGGGGGCCGACGAGCAGTACTTC	CASRDGGQGADEQYF
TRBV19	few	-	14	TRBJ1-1	TGTGCCAGTAGTATTCGGAGCGGGTACGCTGAAGCTTTCTTT	CASSIRSGYAEAFF
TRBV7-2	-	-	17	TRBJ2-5	TGTGCCAGCAGCTTGGTTTCGTCCGGGGACTTCCCAGAGACCCAGTACTTC	CASSLVSSGDFPETQYF
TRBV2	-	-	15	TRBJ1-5	TGTGCCAGCAGTGCGGACAGCTTGATCAATCAGCCCCAGCATTTT	CASSADSLINQPQHF